The rows below give T cell receptor beta chains drawn from one sample of a study of identical twins. MiXCR was run by TCRdb on the 5' RACE reads, yielding one entry per CDR3 protein. This sample carries 250,000 or so distinct CDR3 sequences, roughly 8% of them seen once, and the ten largest clones take 2.5% to 3.5%. Separately, the same data were catalogued under a study of yellow fever vaccine responses in identical twins.

The sample comprised CD8+ T cells sorted from blood. Every receptor here comes from a woman younger than 35 in good health. Each CDR3 is given with its conserved first and last residue. The D gene is left open where the match is weak. Size is stated for part of the rows, as once, few or many counts, or as a class when the clone is expanded.

V gene: TRBV19; J gene: TRBJ2-1; D gene: TRBD2; clone size: NA; CDR3 protein: CASTLMGGGAHEQFF; CDR3 DNA: TGTGCCAGTACCCTAATGGGCGGGGGGGCCCATGAGCAGTTCTTC
V gene: TRBV9; J gene: TRBJ2-1; D gene: NA; clone size: few; CDR3 protein: CASSALGGGAFEQFF; CDR3 DNA: TGTGCCAGCAGCGCCCTAGGGGGGGGGGCGTTTGAGCAGTTCTTC
V gene: TRBV27; J gene: TRBJ2-1; D gene: NA; clone size: many; CDR3 protein: CASSLGGSNNEQFF; CDR3 DNA: TGTGCCAGCAGTTTGGGTGGCAGTAACAATGAGCAGTTCTTC
V gene: TRBV20-1; J gene: TRBJ2-1; D gene: TRBD2; clone size: NA; CDR3 protein: CSGGVIAGYEQFF; CDR3 DNA: TGCAGTGGGGGGGTGATAGCGGGGTATGAGCAGTTCTTC
V gene: TRBV7-9; J gene: TRBJ1-3; D gene: NA; clone size: few; CDR3 protein: CASSLDHGVTGNTIYF; CDR3 DNA: TGTGCCAGCAGCTTAGATCATGGGGTAACTGGAAACACCATATATTTT
V gene: TRBV28; J gene: TRBJ2-7; D gene: NA; clone size: NA; CDR3 protein: CASSLRAHGTAREQYF; CDR3 DNA: TGTGCCAGCAGTTTACGCGCCCATGGGACCGCGAGAGAGCAGTACTTC
V gene: TRBV15; J gene: TRBJ2-5; D gene: TRBD2; clone size: NA; CDR3 protein: CATSNSGGPGQETQYF; CDR3 DNA: TGTGCCACCAGCAACTCGGGGGGGCCTGGGCAAGAGACCCAGTACTTC
V gene: TRBV4-2; J gene: TRBJ1-3; D gene: NA; clone size: NA; CDR3 protein: CASSQGGPTYF; CDR3 DNA: TGTGCCAGCAGCCAAGGGGGACCCACCTATTTT
V gene: TRBV27; J gene: TRBJ1-5; D gene: NA; clone size: few; CDR3 protein: CASSDTGRGNQPQHF; CDR3 DNA: TGTGCCAGCAGTGATACCGGAAGGGGCAATCAGCCCCAGCATTTT
V gene: TRBV9; J gene: TRBJ2-7; D gene: TRBD2; clone size: NA; CDR3 protein: CASSVSGGGSLLEQYF; CDR3 DNA: TGTGCCAGCAGCGTATCGGGGGGTGGGAGTCTTCTCGAGCAGTACTTC
V gene: TRBV25-1; J gene: TRBJ2-7; D gene: TRBD1; clone size: few; CDR3 protein: CASSKHRDRVTSYEQYF; CDR3 DNA: TGTGCCAGCAGTAAACACCGGGACAGGGTAACTAGCTACGAGCAGTACTTC
V gene: TRBV7-9; J gene: TRBJ2-1; D gene: NA; clone size: few; CDR3 protein: CASRGGEQFF; CDR3 DNA: TGTGCCAGCAGGGGTGGTGAGCAGTTCTTC
V gene: TRBV24-1; J gene: TRBJ2-1; D gene: NA; clone size: few; CDR3 protein: CATSDRFSGFTYNEQFF; CDR3 DNA: TGTGCCACCAGTGATCGCTTTTCTGGGTTCACCTACAATGAGCAGTTCTTC
V gene: TRBV6-2/TRBV6-3; J gene: TRBJ2-3; D gene: NA; clone size: many; CDR3 protein: CASSYSGLEADTQYF; CDR3 DNA: TGTGCCAGCAGTTACTCCGGTCTTGAGGCGGATACGCAGTATTTT
V gene: TRBV14; J gene: TRBJ2-1; D gene: TRBD1; clone size: few; CDR3 protein: CASSQGGQGSNEQFF; CDR3 DNA: TGTGCCAGCAGCCAAGGGGGACAGGGGAGCAATGAGCAGTTCTTC
V gene: TRBV6-1; J gene: TRBJ2-1; D gene: TRBD2; clone size: NA; CDR3 protein: CASSEFLAGAYDEQFF; CDR3 DNA: TGTGCCAGCAGTGAATTTTTGGCGGGAGCTTACGATGAGCAGTTCTTC
V gene: TRBV7-9; J gene: TRBJ2-7; D gene: NA; clone size: few; CDR3 protein: CASSLLLPPYEQYF; CDR3 DNA: TGTGCCAGCAGCTTATTACTACCCCCCTACGAGCAGTACTTC
V gene: TRBV10-3; J gene: TRBJ2-3; D gene: TRBD1; clone size: many; CDR3 protein: CAISELGTGSSTDTQYF; CDR3 DNA: TGTGCCATCAGTGAGCTCGGGACAGGGAGTAGCACAGATACGCAGTATTTT
V gene: TRBV4-3; J gene: TRBJ2-7; D gene: NA; clone size: many; CDR3 protein: CASSQDGGGRNEQYF; CDR3 DNA: TGCGCCAGCAGCCAAGACGGAGGGGGCAGGAACGAGCAGTACTTC
V gene: TRBV10-3; J gene: TRBJ2-7; D gene: NA; clone size: many; CDR3 protein: CAISEWGPSGYEQYF; CDR3 DNA: TGTGCCATCAGTGAGTGGGGGCCTAGCGGCTACGAGCAGTACTTC
V gene: TRBV5-1; J gene: TRBJ2-1; D gene: NA; clone size: many; CDR3 protein: CASSRTPANEQFF; CDR3 DNA: TGCGCCAGCAGCAGGACACCCGCCAATGAGCAGTTCTTC
V gene: TRBV4-1; J gene: TRBJ1-4; D gene: TRBD1; clone size: NA; CDR3 protein: CASSQAADRGLGGNEKLFF; CDR3 DNA: TGCGCCAGCAGCCAAGCAGCAGACAGGGGGCTAGGCGGTAATGAAAAACTGTTTTTT
V gene: TRBV4-1; J gene: TRBJ2-7; D gene: TRBD1; clone size: few; CDR3 protein: CASSQTGGVDEQYF; CDR3 DNA: TGCGCCAGCAGCCAGACAGGGGGGGTTGACGAGCAGTACTTC
V gene: TRBV20-1; J gene: TRBJ2-4; D gene: TRBD2; clone size: NA; CDR3 protein: CSAEMIIALAGGPDIQYF; CDR3 DNA: TGCAGTGCGGAGATGATCATCGCACTAGCGGGAGGGCCGGACATTCAGTACTTC
V gene: TRBV9; J gene: TRBJ2-1; D gene: TRBD2; clone size: many; CDR3 protein: CASSKSGTSGVYNEQFF; CDR3 DNA: TGTGCCAGCAGCAAGTCAGGGACTAGCGGGGTCTACAATGAGCAGTTCTTC
V gene: TRBV10-3; J gene: TRBJ2-5; D gene: NA; clone size: many; CDR3 protein: CAIKSGTGETQYF; CDR3 DNA: TGTGCCATCAAAAGCGGGACAGGAGAGACCCAGTACTTC
V gene: TRBV3-1; J gene: TRBJ2-7; D gene: NA; clone size: many; CDR3 protein: CASSQEGGNGAYEQYF; CDR3 DNA: TGTGCCAGCAGCCAAGAAGGCGGGAACGGAGCCTACGAGCAGTACTTC
V gene: TRBV5-1; J gene: TRBJ2-3; D gene: NA; clone size: NA; CDR3 protein: CASSLGGAGTDTQYF; CDR3 DNA: TGCGCCAGCAGCTTGGGTGGGGCCGGAACAGATACGCAGTATTTT
V gene: TRBV7-3; J gene: TRBJ2-1; D gene: NA; clone size: few; CDR3 protein: CASSSSDGNEQFF; CDR3 DNA: TGTGCCAGCAGCTCCTCCGACGGGAACGAGCAGTTCTTC
V gene: TRBV20-1; J gene: TRBJ2-7; D gene: NA; clone size: NA; CDR3 protein: CSALDRLSYEQYF; CDR3 DNA: TGCAGTGCTCTAGACAGGCTCTCCTACGAGCAGTACTTC
V gene: TRBV10-3; J gene: TRBJ2-1; D gene: NA; clone size: many; CDR3 protein: CAITGRGPNEQFF; CDR3 DNA: TGTGCCATCACAGGCAGGGGCCCCAATGAGCAGTTCTTC
V gene: TRBV2; J gene: TRBJ2-7; D gene: NA; clone size: few; CDR3 protein: CASSEDEQYF; CDR3 DNA: TGTGCCAGCAGTGAAGACGAGCAGTACTTC
V gene: TRBV29-1; J gene: TRBJ2-7; D gene: NA; clone size: few; CDR3 protein: CSVLGLPQRSYEQYF; CDR3 DNA: TGCAGCGTGCTGGGACTTCCCCAGAGATCCTACGAGCAGTACTTC
V gene: TRBV24-1; J gene: TRBJ2-1; D gene: NA; clone size: many; CDR3 protein: CATSGVSRGHNEQFF; CDR3 DNA: TGTGCCACCAGTGGTGTCTCCCGGGGGCACAATGAGCAGTTCTTC
V gene: TRBV7-9; J gene: TRBJ2-1; D gene: NA; clone size: many; CDR3 protein: CASSSPRDRLHNEQFF; CDR3 DNA: TGTGCCAGCAGCTCCCCCCGGGACCGCCTCCACAATGAGCAGTTCTTC
V gene: TRBV12-3/TRBV12-4; J gene: TRBJ2-7; D gene: TRBD1; clone size: many; CDR3 protein: CASGQGPYEQYF; CDR3 DNA: TGTGCCAGCGGACAGGGTCCCTACGAGCAGTACTTC
V gene: TRBV12-3/TRBV12-4; J gene: TRBJ1-2; D gene: NA; clone size: NA; CDR3 protein: CASSLAAYGYTF; CDR3 DNA: TGTGCCAGCAGTTTGGCTGCCTATGGCTACACCTTC
V gene: TRBV7-6; J gene: TRBJ1-2; D gene: NA; clone size: NA; CDR3 protein: CASSREYSHGYTF; CDR3 DNA: TGTGCCAGCAGCCGCGAGTATTCGCACGGCTACACCTTC
V gene: TRBV20-1; J gene: TRBJ1-1; D gene: NA; clone size: few; CDR3 protein: CSASLGGNTEAFF; CDR3 DNA: TGCAGTGCTAGTTTGGGAGGGAACACTGAAGCTTTCTTT
V gene: TRBV4-3; J gene: TRBJ1-2; D gene: NA; clone size: many; CDR3 protein: CASSQDRGLGNYGYTF; CDR3 DNA: TGCGCCAGCAGCCAAGATAGGGGACTCGGGAACTATGGCTACACCTTC
V gene: TRBV5-1; J gene: TRBJ2-7; D gene: NA; clone size: NA; CDR3 protein: CASSPTRIGEQYF; CDR3 DNA: TGCGCCAGCAGCCCCACGCGGATCGGCGAGCAGTACTTC
V gene: TRBV12-3/TRBV12-4; J gene: TRBJ2-1; D gene: NA; clone size: few; CDR3 protein: CASTPAPGNEQFF; CDR3 DNA: TGTGCCAGCACCCCAGCCCCTGGGAATGAGCAGTTCTTC
V gene: TRBV27; J gene: TRBJ2-7; D gene: TRBD1; clone size: NA; CDR3 protein: CASSDRGTYEQYF; CDR3 DNA: TGTGCCAGCAGCGACAGGGGCACCTACGAGCAGTACTTC
V gene: TRBV15; J gene: TRBJ2-3; D gene: TRBD2; clone size: few; CDR3 protein: CATSLAGVTDTQYF; CDR3 DNA: TGTGCCACCAGCCTAGCGGGGGTCACAGATACGCAGTATTTT
V gene: TRBV4-1; J gene: TRBJ2-1; D gene: TRBD2; clone size: few; CDR3 protein: CAARPSGGDEQFF; CDR3 DNA: TGCGCCGCACGACCTAGCGGGGGGGATGAGCAGTTCTTC
V gene: TRBV4-3; J gene: TRBJ2-1; D gene: NA; clone size: NA; CDR3 protein: CASSQDTGSYNEQFF; CDR3 DNA: TGCGCCAGCAGCCAAGATACCGGGAGTTACAATGAGCAGTTCTTC
V gene: TRBV28; J gene: TRBJ1-5; D gene: NA; clone size: NA; CDR3 protein: CASTRGQGNQPQHF; CDR3 DNA: TGTGCCAGCACCCGGGGGCAGGGCAATCAGCCCCAGCATTTT
V gene: TRBV7-9; J gene: TRBJ2-1; D gene: TRBD1; clone size: few; CDR3 protein: CASSVTGGASYNEQFF; CDR3 DNA: TGTGCCAGCAGCGTAACAGGGGGAGCCTCCTACAATGAGCAGTTCTTC
V gene: TRBV29-1; J gene: TRBJ1-1; D gene: NA; clone size: NA; CDR3 protein: CSVAPQVHW; CDR3 DNA: TGCAGCGTTGCTCCACAGGTTCATTGG
V gene: TRBV5-5; J gene: TRBJ1-1; D gene: NA; clone size: many; CDR3 protein: CASSLSTEAFF; CDR3 DNA: TGTGCCAGCAGCTTGAGTACTGAAGCTTTCTTT
V gene: TRBV27; J gene: TRBJ1-2; D gene: TRBD1; clone size: NA; CDR3 protein: CASRAGQTNYGYTF; CDR3 DNA: TGTGCCAGCAGGGCGGGACAGACCAACTATGGCTACACCTTC
V gene: TRBV7-3; J gene: TRBJ2-3; D gene: NA; clone size: few; CDR3 protein: CASSLTGGTTDTQYF; CDR3 DNA: TGTGCCAGCAGCTTAACAGGGGGGACAACAGATACGCAGTATTTT
V gene: TRBV5-6; J gene: TRBJ1-4; D gene: NA; clone size: few; CDR3 protein: CASSYRGEKLFF; CDR3 DNA: TGTGCCAGCAGCTACCGAGGGGAAAAACTGTTTTTT
V gene: TRBV29-1; J gene: TRBJ2-7; D gene: NA; clone size: many; CDR3 protein: CSVDLGYYEQYF; CDR3 DNA: TGCAGCGTGGACCTGGGTTACTACGAGCAGTACTTC
V gene: TRBV15; J gene: TRBJ2-1; D gene: NA; clone size: many; CDR3 protein: CATSRVYDEQFF; CDR3 DNA: TGTGCCACCAGCAGAGTATATGATGAGCAGTTCTTC